This TCR beta chain originates from a study of regulatory T cells in long-lasting Graves disease. Study summary: Antithyroid drug intake by newly diagnosed Graves' patients had lasted under 3 months.

As to time point: newly diagnosed GD, antithyroid drugs for less than 3 months. After RNA was extracted from PBMCs, the TCR library was made from it. According to the study, TCR beta libraries were built with iRepertoire HTBI primers and CDR3-region Arm-PCR. A single record per CDR3 protein comes from TCRdb applying MiXCR to the multiplex PCR reads. Altogether some 560,000 distinct CDR3 sequences are present, 15% to 20% being singletons, with the ten largest covering 25%. V lost 4 bases, J lost 5 bases, and 12 bases lay in between. Germline lookup yields CDR1 SGHNT and CDR2 YYREEE (reference sequence). The CDR3 has 13 residues. These same records also appear under a second study, on T cells in Graves' hyperthyroidism and ophthalmopathy. That study adds: Blood also held most thyroid clonotypes expanded beyond 0.001.

The chain uses TRBV5-4 and TRBJ1-2, with D possibly being TRBD1 (5 bases). The clonotype originates from a woman aged 35 to 59 with Graves disease. The sample here was peripheral blood mononuclear cells (PBMCs), taken at new diagnosis, from a patient treated with antithyroid drugs. The CDR3 loop is CASSPDSPYGYTF. The DNA of the CDR3 is TGTGCCAGCAGCCCTGACAGCCCTTATGGCTACACCTTC.